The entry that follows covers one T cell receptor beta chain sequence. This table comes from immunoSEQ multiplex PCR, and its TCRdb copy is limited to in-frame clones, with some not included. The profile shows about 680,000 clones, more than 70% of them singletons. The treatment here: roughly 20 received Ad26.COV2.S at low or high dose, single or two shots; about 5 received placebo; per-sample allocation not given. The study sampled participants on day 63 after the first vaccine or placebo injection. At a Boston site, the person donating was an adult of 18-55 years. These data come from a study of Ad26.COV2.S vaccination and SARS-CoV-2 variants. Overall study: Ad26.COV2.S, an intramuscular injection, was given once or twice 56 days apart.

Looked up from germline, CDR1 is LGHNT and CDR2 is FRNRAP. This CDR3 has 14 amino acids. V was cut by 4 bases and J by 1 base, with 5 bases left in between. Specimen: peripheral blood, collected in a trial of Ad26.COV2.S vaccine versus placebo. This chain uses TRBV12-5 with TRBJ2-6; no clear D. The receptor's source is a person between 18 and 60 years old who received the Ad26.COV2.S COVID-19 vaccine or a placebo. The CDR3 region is CASGSPSGANVLTF. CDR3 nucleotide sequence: TGTGCTAGTGGTTCCCCTTCTGGGGCCAACGTCCTGACTTTC.